Given below is one TCR beta chain in context. Its antigen is still unknown. The data were taken from a study of T cell responses to AZD1222 COVID-19 vaccine. Whole-study findings and limits: Baseline serostatus was positive in only a handful of AZD1222 recipients.

The table came from immunoSEQ multiplex PCR; TCRdb's copy has only in-frame clones and leaves some out. The sample yields about 110,000 clones, roughly 84% seen once. The CDR3 extends over 14 amino acids. Trimming cost V 2 bases and J 0 bases, with 8 bases left between them. The germline gives CDR1 MGHDK, CDR2 SYGVNS. This rearrangement joins TRBV25-1 to TRBJ2-7; a possible D gene is TRBD1 (5 bases). The source material was peripheral blood, sampled on day 0 of AZD1222 vaccination. The receptor was isolated from an adult in good health. Written as DNA, the CDR3 is TGTGCCAGCAGTGAAGACAGTTTCTCCTACGAGCAGTACTTC. Its translation: CASSEDSFSYEQYF.